This T cell receptor (beta chain) was identified in a study of blood T cell repertoires in COVID-19. Study at large: Researchers got acute and convalescent COVID-19 samples from the United States, Italy and Spain.

Germline V gene data show CDR1 as SNHLY and CDR2 as FYNNEI. Trimming removed 11 bases at V and 4 bases at J, with 17 bases between. The CDR3 is 14 residues long. Methods used by the authors: Amplification from reference gene primers served as the basis for estimated nucleated cell counts. Assay used: immunoSEQ multiplex PCR; TCRdb lists only in-frame clones, some missing. Clone size and the V and J calls come from that table; the DNA yielded D and trimming. The sample lists some 170,000 clones; 78% were seen once. Categorization into cohorts depended on clinical history that participants reported. The chain carries TRBV2 and TRBJ2-2; maybe TRBD2 (5 bases). The receptor was derived from a woman in her 50s who had recovered from COVID-19. Material for sequencing was PBMCs or T cells enriched from blood (not recorded which). CDR3 sequence: CAGSILGSTGELFF. CDR3 DNA sequence: TGTGCCGGATCGATACTAGGGAGCACCGGGGAGCTGTTTTTT.